This TCR beta chain came from a study of molecular identifiers for immune sequencing clone quantification. Study-wide findings and caveats: Detection of one spiked Jurkat cell's TCR RNA reportedly worked in 1 million or so naive cells.

MiXCR was run by TCRdb on the PCR reads, yielding one entry per CDR3 protein. The sample includes roughly 100,000 distinct CDR3 sequences, about 32% of them seen just once. This clonotype was seen ten or more times. Its target is unknown. CDR3 size: 14 residues. Per germline, CDR1 MDHEN and CDR2 SYDVKM. After removal of 5 bases from V and 1 base from J, the junction contained 5 bases not matched to a gene. This sequence was found in a human donor in good health. Some libraries in this study had Jurkat cell RNA spiked in. Sequenced: naive CD8+ T cells from blood, with Jurkat cell RNA spiked in. Subset defined: FACS-sorted CD8+CD4-CCR7+CD45RA+ naive T cells. This sequence joins TRBV28 and TRBJ2-7; TRBD2 agrees at 7 bases. The CDR3 sequence is CASSRLAVSYEQYF. CDR3 nucleotide sequence: TGTGCCAGCAGTCGGCTAGCGGTGTCCTACGAGCAGTACTTC.